This T cell receptor beta chain was retrieved from a study of human T cells and chemical hapten exposure (dated by TCRdb to about 2021). For context, the study as a whole: For sensitization, 2% DPC in acetone was applied to a roughly 2 cm by roughly 2 cm area of upper inner arm skin. Weekly therapeutic DPC doses were additionally applied to the scalp of patients throughout the approximately 24-week study period. Patch testing was done on the upper back using Finn chambers containing 0.01% DPC, and results were scored after 6 days according to International Contact Dermatitis Research Group standards. The mostly female patient cohort included alopecia areata with under or over 50% scalp involvement, alopecia totalis and alopecia universalis. Libraries were pooled for sequencing, and per-sample TCR yields varied mainly because of small differences in library volumes within the pool. In alopecia patients, the study followed how the peripheral blood TCR repertoire changed in vivo over primary and secondary sensitization to diphenylcyclopropenone (DPC), a hapten. Blood was sampled from patients pre-sensitization (week 0) and at 2, 6 and about 24 weeks after DPC sensitization. About 28 alopecia patients gave blood for TCR sequencing at one to four time points (pre-sensitization, 2, 6 and 24 weeks). Results and caveats for the whole study, not just this receptor: All patients had alopecia, a presumed autoimmune disease, so their immune response might differ from that of healthy individuals. Significantly more large CDR3 similarity clusters were formed by expanded TCRs than by pre-sensitization or healthy control sets, consistent with antigen-driven responses. DPC sensitization did not change the number of TCRs with a frequency above 1 in 1000, and there was no evidence of changes in global repertoire structure. Repeated subsampling changed both the strength of the expansion versus patch-test correlation and the threshold at which that correlation became significant. Patch test score correlated positively with the number of PT1 expanded TCRs, reaching significance at thresholds 8, 16 and 32 but not at 4.

This clonotype occurred many times. Its antigen remains unidentified. Base-call qualities are not available, and no considerably larger clone is one nucleotide away. Receptors were amplified or captured by RACE. Sequencing took place on a NextSeq 500. During library preparation, unique molecular identifiers were attached to individual cDNA molecules so that TCRs could be counted quantitatively and reproducibly. For every blood RNA sample, sequencing covered both the TCR alpha and TCR beta chains. The source study handled its data this way. A median of around 100,000 TCRs per sample was observed, with a range of roughly 20,000 to 750,000. V, J and CDR3 annotation of the TCR reads was performed with the Decombinator software suite. To make PS versus PT1 abundance plots, every sample was subsampled to the same number of TCRs (28,000). TCRs were defined as expanded if absent before sensitization and observed at least eight times at the 2-week time point. TCRdb trimmed public reads at Q25 via fastp, called clones via MiXCR and kept in-frame beta chains. Duplicate CDR3 protein sequences are folded into a single record with the most common DNA and genes. What appears here as the V and J calls and clone size reflects TCRdb's work, not the paper's. Here the sample has more than 250,000 distinct CDR3 sequences; around 9.3% occur a single time. The top ten constitute over 2% of the sample.

The CDR3 holds 11 amino acids from the cysteine to the phenylalanine. Only the CDR3 part of the read is kept: 33 bases, read in frame from the first base. V drops 7 bases and J drops 7 bases, leaving 10 bases in between. CDR1 and CDR2 are read off the germline V gene as MDHEN and SYDVKM. This specimen's time point label, interpreted: pre-sensitization, week 0. This specimen's treatment or condition label, interpreted: therapeutic diphenylcyclopropenone sensitization with weekly scalp DPC. At every patch-test visit, the blood draw took place before the patch test was put on. Patients were eligible if aged 18 to 70, diagnosed with alopecia and judged suitable for DPC therapy, and pregnant patients were excluded. Unfractionated whole blood was collected in Tempus Blood RNA tubes, and total RNA was extracted from that blood.

The V gene is TRBV28 and the J gene is TRBJ1-1; TRBD1 is perhaps the D gene, given 6 matching bases. The sample here was whole blood, taken in connection with sensitization to the hapten diphenylcyclopropenone (DPC). The receptor's source is a woman between 35 and 50 years old with alopecia areata. Some clones in this sample may be carry-over from other donors' samples. The CDR3 region has the sequence CASNTGYEAFF. The DNA sequence is given as TGTGCCAGCAATACAGGGTATGAAGCTTTCTTT.